The entry below describes one T cell receptor beta chain. Its antigen is unidentified. Germline lookup yields CDR1 LNHDA and CDR2 SQIVND (reference sequence). Trimming took 3 bases from V and 2 from J; bases not matched to a gene: 14. This CDR3 spans 20 amino acids. This sample was taken from a study of cytomegalovirus exposure and HLA in healthy donors. Study summary: Assignment to the Caucasian-associated ancestry cluster applied to around 80% of the approximately 400 genotyped donors.

Study-level findings and limits: Reports indicate that TCR beta sequences accurately predicted the HLA-A and HLA-B alleles of most subjects. In vitro data verified a few CMV-associated chains as specific for CMV antigens.

The PCR employed 60 Vbeta primers together with 13 Jbeta primers. Data came from immunoSEQ multiplex PCR; TCRdb stores just in-frame clones and leaves some out. There are roughly 170,000 clones in the sample; about 82% occur only once, and 0.7% to 0.8% lies in the top ten. The chain carries TRBV19 and TRBJ2-2; the match to TRBD2 covers 11 bases. What was sequenced was PBMCs. The TCR sequence derives from a female donor in good health and CMV-seronegative. CDR3 sequence reads: CASSMLVAGGPRLNTGELFF. As DNA, the CDR3 is TGTGCCAGTAGTATGTTGGTAGCGGGGGGGCCAAGACTAAACACCGGGGAGCTGTTTTTT.